The entry that follows covers one T cell receptor beta chain sequence. With cryopreserved PBMCs as the source, roughly 2 micrograms of genomic DNA went to TCR beta libraries. T cells were sequenced at a targeted depth of 1 in 200,000 to 1 in 1 million. Profiling relied on immunoSEQ multiplex PCR, and the TCRdb table lists in-frame clones only, not all of them. The data show some 130,000 clones, approximately 83% seen once. The entry originates in a study of cytotoxic CD8 clonotypes in ibrutinib-treated CLL. At the level of the study: For this cohort, patients were roughly 10 relapsed/refractory and some 15 treatment-naive, while 17 were IGHV unmutated.

The V gene's germline CDR1 is SGHTA and CDR2 FQGNSA. The CDR3 is 13 amino acids. The V and J ends lost 2 bases and 3 bases respectively, with 5 bases between them. The chain has TRBV7-2 and TRBJ2-1, with no clear D. Specimen: PBMCs, collected after 24 months of ibrutinib treatment. The clonotype was recovered from a human donor with chronic lymphocytic leukemia. The CDR3 bases are TGTGCCAGCAGCTTAACCGGCTACAATGAGCAGTTCTTC. This sequence encodes CASSLTGYNEQFF.